A single sample is the source of the 21 T cell receptor beta chains below, sequenced in a study of neoadjuvant anti-PD-1 for oral cavity cancer. The method was immunoSEQ multiplex PCR; TCRdb's version includes in-frame clones alone and lacks a portion of them. The table lists 15,000 to 20,000 clones, around three fifths of them singletons. The sequenced sample was PBMCs, obtained before nivolumab (anti-PD-1) treatment. These receptor sequences come from a person between 40 and 85 years old with oral cavity squamous cell carcinoma.

The chain links TRBV29-1 to TRBJ2-2; 7 nucleotides agree with TRBD2. This CDR3 is 12 amino acids long. CDR1 and CDR2 (germline): SQVTM, ANQGSEA. V lost 4 bases and J lost 9; bases outside the gene matches: 5. In DNA form, the CDR3 reads TGCAGCGTTGCGACGGGAGGCCGGGAGCTGTTTTTT. Residues: CSVATGGRELFF.

The rearrangement uses TRBV27 and TRBJ2-7; the D gene is possibly TRBD2 (5 bases). This CDR3 has 15 amino acids. CDR1 is MNHEY, CDR2 SMNVEV, per germline (reference sequence). Trimming removed 4 bases from V and 0 bases from J, with 13 bases in between. The CDR3 bases are TGTGCCAGCAGTTCCCTAGGACTTACCTCCTACGAGCAGTACTTC. It translates to CASSSLGLTSYEQYF.

The chain links TRBV10-2 to TRBJ1-1, with D unclear. V shed 2 bases and J shed 12 bases, with 13 bases lying between them. The CDR3 is 12 residues long. The germline CDR1 and CDR2 sequences are WSHSY and SAAADI. CDR3 in amino acids: CASSETVGPSFF. Written as DNA, the CDR3 is TGCGCCAGCAGTGAGACCGTCGGACCCTCTTTCTTT.

This clone was observed a handful of times. This sequence joins TRBV2 and TRBJ1-2, with 7 bases fitting TRBD1. CDR1 is SNHLY and CDR2 is FYNNEI in the germline V gene. The CDR3 has 14 amino acids. Trimming cost V 3 bases and J 3 bases; bases outside gene matches: 4. The CDR3 spells CASSDRGMDYGYTF. For the CDR3, the DNA is TGTGCCAGCAGTGACAGGGGGATGGACTATGGCTACACCTTC.

V and J are TRBV27 and TRBJ1-2, with D uncertain. Germline CDR1 MNHEY, CDR2 SMNVEV (reference sequence). Trimming stripped 2 bases from V and 2 bases from J, with 6 bases between. The CDR3 consists of 13 residues. CDR3 in amino acids: CASSLGYNYGYTF. Written as DNA, the CDR3 is TGTGCCAGCAGTTTAGGCTACAACTATGGCTACACCTTC.

The chain links TRBV30 to TRBJ1-5; 9 bases are a match to TRBD1. Germline V gives CDR1 GTSNPN, CDR2 SVGIG (reference sequence). The CDR3 is 15 amino acids. The V and J ends lost 5 bases and 5 bases, in that order; junction bases with no gene match: 10. As DNA, the CDR3 is TGTGCCTGGGGTCCCGGGACAGGGTACGATCAGCCCCAGCATTTT. This translates into CAWGPGTGYDQPQHF.

V and J are TRBV9 and TRBJ1-2, with D possibly being TRBD1 (5 bases). The CDR3 extends over 13 amino acids. Trimming removed 4 bases from V and 11 bases from J, with 18 bases in between. CDR1 and CDR2 (germline): SGDLS, YYNGEE. CDR3 DNA: TGTGCCAGCAGCTTCCTCCCGGGACGAAGGTACACCTTC. Its translation is CASSFLPGRRYTF.

The rearrangement joins TRBV30 to TRBJ2-7, with 7 bases lining up with TRBD1. The J segment lost 1 base and the V segment lost 2 bases, leaving 14 bases of the junction unmatched. From germline, CDR1 is GTSNPN and CDR2 SVGIG (reference sequence). The CDR3 totals 17 residues. Written as DNA, the CDR3 is TGTGCCTGGAGTCAGCATGGTAGACAGGGAGTATCCTACGAGCAGTACTTC. It encodes CAWSQHGRQGVSYEQYF.

The V and J genes are TRBV2 and TRBJ2-1; TRBD2 might be the D (6 bases). The CDR3 sequence is 14 residues long. Looked up from germline, CDR1 is SNHLY and CDR2 is FYNNEI. V was shortened by 8 bases and J by 12 bases, with 23 bases between the two germline ends. CDR3 region: CASGQKLAGIGQFF. The CDR3 DNA sequence: TGTGCCAGCGGCCAAAAACTGGCGGGAATTGGGCAGTTCTTC.

This clone was seen a handful of times. The genes are TRBV28 and TRBJ2-2, with unresolved D. Per the germline V gene, CDR1 is MDHEN and CDR2 is SYDVKM. CDR3 length: 15 residues. V lost 6 bases, J lost 3 bases, and 14 bases lay in between. The DNA of the CDR3 is TGTGCCAGCAGCCTTCTAACCCGGGACACCGGGGAGCTGTTTTTT. Its translation: CASSLLTRDTGELFF.

The rearrangement uses TRBV28 and TRBJ1-1, with D tentatively TRBD1 (5 bases). Germline V CDR1 and CDR2: MDHEN, SYDVKM. Trimming stripped 5 bases from V and 1 base from J, with 11 bases between. CDR3 size: 14 residues. The CDR3 sequence is CASSPLGGNTEAFF. DNA of the CDR3: TGTGCCAGCAGTCCCTTGGGGGGGAACACTGAAGCTTTCTTT.

The chain recombines TRBV4-1 with TRBJ1-3, with D perhaps matching TRBD1 (6 bases). CDR1 is MGHRA and CDR2 is YSYEKL in the germline V gene. The CDR3 sequence is 15 residues long. Trimming stripped 3 bases from V and 3 bases from J, with 12 bases between. CDR3 sequence reads: CASSHPQGYGNTIYF. In DNA, the CDR3 is TGCGCCAGCAGCCATCCACAGGGTTATGGAAACACCATATATTTT.

This clone was recorded a few times. The rearrangement joins TRBV6-5 to TRBJ2-5, with D perhaps TRBD2 (6 bases). V lost 2 bases, J lost 3 bases, and 7 bases lay in between. The CDR3 consists of 13 residues. Germline V gives CDR1 MNHEY, CDR2 SVGAGI. The CDR3 spells CASSYGGKETQYF. CDR3 sequence (DNA): TGTGCCAGCAGTTACGGCGGGAAAGAGACCCAGTACTTC.

Comment on this clone: Germline is not matched at one junction end, which may reflect a read error. In the same sample, other DNA sequences code for this CDR3. This chain connects TRBV10-1 to TRBJ2-5; D is undetermined. CDR3 length equals 14 residues. Germline-derived CDR1 and CDR2 are WNHNN and SYGVQD (reference sequence). CDR3 bases: TGCGCCAGCAGTGACGACGGGTGGCAAGAGACTCAGTACTTC. Amino acid sequence: CASSDDGWQETQYF.

This rearrangement joins TRBV2 to TRBJ1-5, with 8 nucleotides matching TRBD1. The germline V gene has CDR1 SNHLY and CDR2 FYNNEI. The length of the CDR3 is 13 residues. Germline trimming cut 8 bases from V and 6 bases from J; bases unmatched to any gene: 6. This CDR3 is CASGGQGSQPQHF. In DNA, the CDR3 is TGTGCCAGCGGTGGACAGGGCAGTCAGCCCCAGCATTTT.

The table lists this clone with a few counts. The rearrangement joins TRBV2 to TRBJ2-3; 8 nucleotides match TRBD2. CDR1 is SNHLY, CDR2 FYNNEI, per germline. J gave up 2 bases and V 6 bases, and 13 bases lay outside the gene matches. The CDR3 spans 17 residues. The CDR3 nucleotides are TGTGCCAGCAGACTTACTCCGACTAGCGTCACCACAGATACGCAGTATTTT. Its translation is CASRLTPTSVTTDTQYF. The full variable domain, rest sourced from reference TRBV2 and TRBJ2-3, is EPEVTQTPSHQVTQMGQEVILRCVPISNHLYFYWYRQILGQKVEFLVSFYNNEISEKSEIFDDQFSVERPDGSNFTLKIRSTKLEDSAMYFCASRLTPTSVTTDTQYFGPGTRLTVL.

This clone has only one observation. Here the CDR3 reads CAISSGQGEKLFF. The CDR3 DNA reads as TGTGCCATCAGTTCCGGACAGGGTGAAAAACTGTTTTTT. The rearrangement uses TRBV10-3 and TRBJ1-4; 8 nucleotides agree with TRBD1. The CDR3 spans 13 residues. Germline V gene data show CDR1 as ENHRY and CDR2 as SYGVKD. V shed 5 bases, J shed 7 bases, and the junction held 3 bases outside the gene matches.

The chain joins TRBV13 to TRBJ2-7; 11 bases map to TRBD2. In germline, CDR1 is PRHDT, CDR2 FYEKMQ (reference sequence). The junction had 2 bases not matched to a gene; V was cut back by 2 bases and J by 2 bases. The CDR3 consists of 15 residues. Here the CDR3 DNA reads TGTGCCAGCAGCTTACGACTAGCGGGAACCTACGAGCAGTACTTC. Translating gives CASSLRLAGTYEQYF.

CDR3 DNA sequence: TGCAGCGTTCGGCCCGGACTGCTGGAGCAGTTCTTC. Translating it yields CSVRPGLLEQFF. This chain connects TRBV29-1 to TRBJ2-1; the D gene is possibly TRBD2 (5 bases). The CDR3 runs 12 residues. The V gene's germline CDR1 is SQVTM and CDR2 ANQGSEA. V shed 5 bases and J shed 10 bases, with 15 bases lying between them.

This chain uses TRBV6-1 with TRBJ1-5; the D is unclear. V gave up 6 bases and J gave up 4 bases, with 7 bases separating them. Germline V lookup: CDR1 MNHNS, CDR2 SASEGT. This CDR3 is 12 amino acids long. CDR3 amino acids: CASSRVNQPQHF. CDR3 coding DNA: TGTGCCAGCAGCCGAGTGAATCAGCCCCAGCATTTT.

The chain recombines TRBV5-4 with TRBJ2-1; D gene uncertain. Trimming stripped 4 bases from V and 8 bases from J, with 19 bases between. The CDR3 covers 15 residues. Germline CDR1 and CDR2: SGHNT and YYREEE (reference sequence). The CDR3 spells CASSRRDRPGDEQFF. The DNA for the CDR3 is TGTGCCAGCAGCCGACGCGACCGTCCAGGCGATGAGCAGTTCTTC.